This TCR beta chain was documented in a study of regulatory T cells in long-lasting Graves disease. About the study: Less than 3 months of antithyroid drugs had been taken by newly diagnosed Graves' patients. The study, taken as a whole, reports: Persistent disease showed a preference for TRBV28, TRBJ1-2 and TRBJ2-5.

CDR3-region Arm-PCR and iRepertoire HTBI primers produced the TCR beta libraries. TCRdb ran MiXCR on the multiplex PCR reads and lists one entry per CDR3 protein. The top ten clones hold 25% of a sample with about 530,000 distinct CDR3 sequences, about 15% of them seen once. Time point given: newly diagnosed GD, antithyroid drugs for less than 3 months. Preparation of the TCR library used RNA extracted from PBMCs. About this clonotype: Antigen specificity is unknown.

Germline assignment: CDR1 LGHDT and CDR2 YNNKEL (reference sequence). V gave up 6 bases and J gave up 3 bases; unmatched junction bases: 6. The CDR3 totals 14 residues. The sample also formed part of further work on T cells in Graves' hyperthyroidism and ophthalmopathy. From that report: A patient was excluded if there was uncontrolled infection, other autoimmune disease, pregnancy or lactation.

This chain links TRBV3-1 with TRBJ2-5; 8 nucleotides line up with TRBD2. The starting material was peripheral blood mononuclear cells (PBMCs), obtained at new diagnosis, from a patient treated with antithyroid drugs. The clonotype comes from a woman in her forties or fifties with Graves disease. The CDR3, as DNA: TGTGCCAGCAGTAGAGGACTAGCAGAAGAGACCCAGTACTTC. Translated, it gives CASSRGLAEETQYF.